In its sample, the clone carrying this T cell receptor (beta chain) was seen once. TCRdb's table, derived via immunoSEQ multiplex PCR, lists solely in-frame clones and lacks some. Of under 200,000 clones in the sample, about 84% were seen once. The data stem from a study of blood T cell repertoires in COVID-19. After removal of 10 bases from V and 4 bases from J, the junction contained 8 bases not matched to a gene. Germline V lookup: CDR1 SEHNR, CDR2 FQNEAQ (reference sequence). CDR3 size: 14 residues. The sample consisted of PBMCs or T cells enriched from blood (not recorded which). The clonotype originates from a man over 45 who had recovered from COVID-19. The chain joins TRBV7-9 to TRBJ2-7; 12 bases align to TRBD2. The CDR3 region has the DNA TGTGCCACCGCGACGACTAGCGGGGGTTACGAGCAGTACTTC. It yields the protein CATATTSGGYEQYF.